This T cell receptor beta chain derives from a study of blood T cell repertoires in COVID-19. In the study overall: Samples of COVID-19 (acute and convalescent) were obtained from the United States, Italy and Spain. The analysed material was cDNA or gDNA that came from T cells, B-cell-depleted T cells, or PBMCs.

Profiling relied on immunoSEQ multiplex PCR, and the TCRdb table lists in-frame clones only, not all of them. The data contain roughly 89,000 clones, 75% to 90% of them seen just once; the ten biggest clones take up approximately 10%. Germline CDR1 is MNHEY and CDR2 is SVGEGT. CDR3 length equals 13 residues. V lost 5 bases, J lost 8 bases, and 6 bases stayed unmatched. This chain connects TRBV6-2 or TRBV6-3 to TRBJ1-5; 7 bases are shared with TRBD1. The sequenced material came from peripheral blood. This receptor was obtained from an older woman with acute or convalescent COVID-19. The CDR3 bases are TGTGCCAGCAGTGACAGGGTTCGGGAGCCCCAGCATTTT. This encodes CASSDRVREPQHF.